The source of this TCR beta chain is a study of T cell responses to AZD1222 COVID-19 vaccine. Study-wide results and caveats: Baseline antibody screening turned up just a handful of seropositive AZD1222 recipients. Spike-specific TCR depth and breadth grew after two AZD1222 doses.

This clone occurred once. Its specificity is not known. Some clones are missing from TCRdb's copy, which holds only in-frame ones; the method was immunoSEQ multiplex PCR. In the table there are approximately 120,000 clones, roughly 87% of which are singletons. This TCR was sampled from an adult who received the AZD1222 COVID-19 vaccine. This material consisted of peripheral blood, taken 28 days after the second AZD1222 dose.

The CDR3 loop reads CASSYGDQPQHF. The CDR3 DNA follows: TGTGCCAGCAGTTACGGCGATCAGCCCCAGCATTTT. The genes are TRBV6-6 and TRBJ1-5, with no clear D. Trimming shortened V by 2 bases and J by 5 bases, and 4 bases separated the two germline ends. The CDR3 contains 12 residues. The germline V gene has CDR1 MNHNY and CDR2 SVGAGI (reference sequence).